This TCR beta chain is from a study of regulatory T cells in long-lasting Graves disease. Many counts were recorded for this clonotype. CDR3-region Arm-PCR and iRepertoire HTBI primers produced the TCR beta libraries. TCRdb reanalysed the multiplex PCR reads using MiXCR and keeps one entry per CDR3 protein. Of hundreds of thousands of distinct CDR3 sequences in the sample, around 17% are singletons; the top ten hold approximately 20%. Specified time point: newly diagnosed GD, antithyroid drugs for less than 3 months. PBMCs provided the RNA from which the TCR library was made. The CDR3 is made up of 16 amino acids. Germline V gene data show CDR1 as MNHGY and CDR2 as SVAAGI. V dropped 6 bases and J dropped 6; count of bases not matched to a gene: 16. A further study also used this sample, focusing on T cells in Graves' hyperthyroidism and ophthalmopathy. That work adds: Uncontrolled infection, other autoimmune disease, pregnancy or lactation excluded patients.

This sequence originates from a woman aged 25 to 39 with Graves disease. The sample consisted of peripheral blood mononuclear cells (PBMCs), taken at new diagnosis, from a patient treated with antithyroid drugs. The rearrangement joins TRBV6-9 to TRBJ2-7; TRBD2 aligns across 8 bases. CDR3 coding DNA: TGTGCCAGCAGATATCTAGCGGGTCTCGATTCAGGCGAGCAGTACTTC. Encoded protein: CASRYLAGLDSGEQYF.